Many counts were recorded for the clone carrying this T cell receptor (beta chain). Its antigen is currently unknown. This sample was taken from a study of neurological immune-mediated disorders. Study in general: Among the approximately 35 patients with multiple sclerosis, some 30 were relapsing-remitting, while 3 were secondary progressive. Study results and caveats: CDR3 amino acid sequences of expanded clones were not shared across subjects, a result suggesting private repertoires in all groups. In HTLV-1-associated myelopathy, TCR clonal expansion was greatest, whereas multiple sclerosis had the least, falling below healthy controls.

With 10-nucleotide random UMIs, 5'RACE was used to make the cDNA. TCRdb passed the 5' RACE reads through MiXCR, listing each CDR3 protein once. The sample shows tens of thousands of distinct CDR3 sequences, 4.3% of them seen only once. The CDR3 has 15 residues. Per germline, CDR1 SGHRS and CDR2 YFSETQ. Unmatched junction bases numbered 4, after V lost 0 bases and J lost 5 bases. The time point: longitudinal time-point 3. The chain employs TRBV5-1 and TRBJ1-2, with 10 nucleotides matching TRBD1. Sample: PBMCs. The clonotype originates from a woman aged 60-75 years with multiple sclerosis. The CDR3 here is CASSLGQGARYGYTF. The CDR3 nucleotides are TGCGCCAGCAGCTTGGGACAGGGGGCGCGGTATGGCTACACCTTC. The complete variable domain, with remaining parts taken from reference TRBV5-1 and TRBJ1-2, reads KAGVTQTPRYLIKTRGQQVTLSCSPISGHRSVSWYQQTPGQGLQFLFEYFSETQRNKGNFPGRFSGRQFSNSRSEMNVSTLELGDSALYLCASSLGQGARYGYTFGSGTRLTVV.